This T cell receptor beta chain was documented in a study of blood T cell repertoires in COVID-19. Data came from immunoSEQ multiplex PCR; TCRdb stores just in-frame clones and leaves some out. This table holds approximately 100,000 clones, around 85% found once. The clonotype originates from an elderly man with acute or convalescent COVID-19. Sequences were obtained from peripheral blood.

The CDR3 loop is CSVRQGPGTEAFF. For the CDR3, the DNA is TGCAGCGTCAGACAGGGTCCTGGCACTGAAGCTTTCTTT. The chain links TRBV29-1 to TRBJ1-1; 7 bases map to TRBD1. Germline assignment: CDR1 SQVTM and CDR2 ANQGSEA. V gave up 6 bases and J gave up 4 bases; unmatched junction bases: 8. This CDR3 region has 13 residues.